This TCR beta chain was sequenced for a study of cytomegalovirus exposure and HLA in healthy donors. Both 60 Vbeta primers and 13 Jbeta primers went into the PCR. Assay: immunoSEQ multiplex PCR; the TCRdb copy retains only in-frame clones and omits some. The data show 150,000 to 200,000 clones, with 60% to 80% seen just once and 2.5% to 3% held by the top ten. In this sample, this clone turned up a few times. Its antigen is currently unknown. Study results and caveats: Among TCR beta chains of equal frequency, HLA-associated ones were more clonally expanded in a later analysis. In a later analysis, common viral pathogens appeared linked to several of the most significant clusters. Beyond CMV serostatus, there was no information to go on about immune exposure. In a later analysis, TCR association rates varied by HLA locus: DRB1 most, HLA-C fewest.

The germline gives CDR1 SGHRS, CDR2 YFSETQ. V was clipped by 0 bases and J by 8 bases, with 14 bases between them. The CDR3 loop spans 14 amino acids. The specimen was PBMCs. This TCR derives from a man aged 35 to 55 in good health and CMV-seronegative. V usage is TRBV5-1 and J usage is TRBJ1-2; TRBD1 might be the D (6 bases). The CDR3 nucleotides are TGCGCCAGCAGCTTGGACGCAGGGGATGAAGGCTACACCTTC. It is translated as CASSLDAGDEGYTF.